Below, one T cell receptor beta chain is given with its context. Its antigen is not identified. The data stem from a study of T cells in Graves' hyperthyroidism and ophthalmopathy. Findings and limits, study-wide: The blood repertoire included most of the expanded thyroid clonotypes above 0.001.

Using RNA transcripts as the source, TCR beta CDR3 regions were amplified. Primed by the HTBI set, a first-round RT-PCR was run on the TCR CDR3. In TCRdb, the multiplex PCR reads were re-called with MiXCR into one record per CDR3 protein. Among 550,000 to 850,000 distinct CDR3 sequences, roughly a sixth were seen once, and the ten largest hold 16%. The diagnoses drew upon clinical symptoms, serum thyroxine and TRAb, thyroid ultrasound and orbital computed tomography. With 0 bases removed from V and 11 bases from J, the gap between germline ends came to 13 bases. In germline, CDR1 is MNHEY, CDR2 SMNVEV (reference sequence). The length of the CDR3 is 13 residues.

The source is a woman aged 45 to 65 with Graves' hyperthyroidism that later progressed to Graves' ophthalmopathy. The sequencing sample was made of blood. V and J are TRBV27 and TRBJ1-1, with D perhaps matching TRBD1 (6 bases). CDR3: CASSLSGQGYAFF. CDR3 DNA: TGTGCCAGCAGTTTATCGGGCCAGGGGTATGCTTTCTTT.